This entry is about one T cell receptor beta chain. Its antigen is currently unknown. Together with a sample-barcoded 5' primer, a J-beta primer mix was included in a second PCR lasting roughly 6 to 12 cycles. TCRdb re-called the 5' RACE reads through MiXCR, storing one row per CDR3 protein. The sample lists almost 1 million distinct CDR3 sequences; roughly 51% were seen once. Per sample, at least 5.5 micrograms of total RNA were extracted. The CDR3 covers 14 residues. V was clipped by 7 bases and J by 5 bases, with 17 bases between them. Germline lookup yields CDR1 MNHNY and CDR2 SVGAGI (reference sequence). The data derive from a study of blood T cells in healthy people across ages. Study-level points and caveats: Age brought a roughly linear fall in TCR beta diversity measured per million T cells.

The chain joins TRBV6-6 to TRBJ2-5; D is uncertain. The source material was blood. The origin of this receptor is a woman in her sixties in good health. The CDR3 protein is CASNLRPAVETQYF. The CDR3 DNA sequence: TGTGCCAGCAACCTTCGACCGGCTGTGGAGACCCAGTACTTC.